The T cell receptor (beta chain) described here comes from a study of T cell repertoires in cytomegalovirus infection. TCRdb re-called the reads with MiXCR, one entry per CDR3 protein. The data show about 900,000 distinct CDR3 sequences, approximately 30% seen once. Turning to this clonotype: Its antigen remains unknown.

The specimen was cultured CD8+ T cells from PBMCs, collected from culture after CMV antigen stimulation. This TCR derives from a human donor in good health (CMV status not recorded). Some clones in this sample may be carry-over from other donors' samples.

This CDR3 is CASSSLDRDTDTQYF. The CDR3 nucleotides are TGTGCCAGCAGTAGCTTGGACAGAGACACAGATACGCAGTATTTT. The chain uses TRBV6-6 and TRBJ2-3, with TRBD1 as a possible D gene (6 bases). The germline V and J ends were trimmed by 5 bases and 2 bases, with 14 bases remaining between them. The V gene's germline CDR1 is MNHNY and CDR2 SVGAGI (reference sequence). The CDR3 has 15 residues.